In its sample, the clone carrying this TCR beta chain was seen a few times. Its target is unknown. Mismatch with germline at one junction end may stem from a read error. This CDR3 comprises 17 residues. CDR1 and CDR2 (germline): KGHSH, LQKENI. By 5'RACE template switching, TCR cDNA was produced, with a universal primer site and UMIs added in the process. Each CDR3 protein is one row after TCRdb ran MiXCR on the 5' RACE reads. The table includes approximately 510,000 distinct CDR3 sequences, 20% to 25% detected once. These data originate in a study of T cells after yellow fever vaccination. Study-wide context: Some fractions had low cell numbers, and these were prepared with SMART-Seq v4 Ultra Low Input.

Study-level results: A minor fraction of clonotypes spanned both CD4 and CD8 compartments.

The gene calls are TRBV18 and TRBJ1-5; 12 nucleotides agree with TRBD1. The receptor was derived from a man between 18 and 29 years old who received the YFV17D yellow fever vaccine. Source: PBMCs, taken 21 days after the first yellow fever vaccination. The CDR3 here is CASSPPGTGGRGQPQHF. DNA of the CDR3: TGTGCCAGCTCCCCACCCGGGACAGGGGGCAGAGGTCAGCCCCAGCATTTT.